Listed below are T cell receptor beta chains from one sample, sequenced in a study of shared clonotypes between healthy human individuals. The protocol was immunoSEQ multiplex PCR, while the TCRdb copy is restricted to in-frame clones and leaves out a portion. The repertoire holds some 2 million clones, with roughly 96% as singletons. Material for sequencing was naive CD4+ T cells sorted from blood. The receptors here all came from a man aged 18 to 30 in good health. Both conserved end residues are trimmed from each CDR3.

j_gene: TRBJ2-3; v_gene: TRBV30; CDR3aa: AWSVPAGGRDTQY
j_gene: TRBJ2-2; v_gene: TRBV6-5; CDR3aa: ASSALAGAGGELF
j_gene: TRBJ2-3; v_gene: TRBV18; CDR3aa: ASSPTSGSTTDTQY
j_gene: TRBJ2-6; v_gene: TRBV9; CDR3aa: ASSVTPGANVLT
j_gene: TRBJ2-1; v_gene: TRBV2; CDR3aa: ASRPSGLYNEQF
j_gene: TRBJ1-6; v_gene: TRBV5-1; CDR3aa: ASGPDRDNNSPLH
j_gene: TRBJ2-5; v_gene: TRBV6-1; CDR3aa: ASTGGGRQETQY
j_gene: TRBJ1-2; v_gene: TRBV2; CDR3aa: ASTLYYGYT
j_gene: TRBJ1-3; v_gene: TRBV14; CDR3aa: ASSPGTVGNTIY
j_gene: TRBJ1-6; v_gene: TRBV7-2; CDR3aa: ASRQGTADNSPLH
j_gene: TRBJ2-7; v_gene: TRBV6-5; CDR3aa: ASRRDSQGLYEQY
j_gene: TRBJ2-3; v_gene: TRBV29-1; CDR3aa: SVRTSGLTDTQY
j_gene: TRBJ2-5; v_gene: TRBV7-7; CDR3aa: ASSMGTGQETQY
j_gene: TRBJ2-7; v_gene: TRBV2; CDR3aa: ASSGTGQGKFEQY
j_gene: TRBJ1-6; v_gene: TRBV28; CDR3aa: ASSLELVNSPLH
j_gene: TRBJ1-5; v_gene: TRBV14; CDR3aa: ASSQSGTVNQPQH
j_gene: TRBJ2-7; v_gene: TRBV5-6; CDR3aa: ASSRDRGNSYEQY
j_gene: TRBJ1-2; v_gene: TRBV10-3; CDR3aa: AISLDRGGYGYT
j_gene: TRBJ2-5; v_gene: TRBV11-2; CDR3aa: ASSAHPRETQY
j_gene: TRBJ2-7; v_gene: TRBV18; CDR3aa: ASSPDASSFYEQY
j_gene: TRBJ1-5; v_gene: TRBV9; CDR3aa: ASSETGAVQPQH
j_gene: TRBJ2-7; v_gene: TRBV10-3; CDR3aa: AIRTSSAAYEQY
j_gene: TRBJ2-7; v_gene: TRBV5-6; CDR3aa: ASSSDRGPLQY
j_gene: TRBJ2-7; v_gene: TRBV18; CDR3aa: ASSPRYSSYEQY
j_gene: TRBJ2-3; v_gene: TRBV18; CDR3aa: ASSGQGAPDTQY
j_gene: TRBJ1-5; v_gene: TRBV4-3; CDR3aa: ASSLGTGYNQPQH
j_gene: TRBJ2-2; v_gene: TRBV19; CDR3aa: ASAPGYTGELF
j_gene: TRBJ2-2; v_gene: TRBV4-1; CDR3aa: ASSQDTLLTGELF
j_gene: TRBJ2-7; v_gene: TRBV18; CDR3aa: ASSPPDSRYEQY
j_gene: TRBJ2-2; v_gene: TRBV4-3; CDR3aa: ASSQGFSGRAFNTGELF
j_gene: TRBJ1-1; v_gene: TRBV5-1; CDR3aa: ASSSGQMNTEAF
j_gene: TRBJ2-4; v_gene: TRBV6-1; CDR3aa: ASSEARQAFLLKNIQY
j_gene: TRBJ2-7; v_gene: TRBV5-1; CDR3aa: ASSPGQGAYEQY
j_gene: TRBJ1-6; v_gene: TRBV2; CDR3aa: ASSPIQGRNSPLH
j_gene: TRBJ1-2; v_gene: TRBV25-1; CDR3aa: ASSQGTGYGYT
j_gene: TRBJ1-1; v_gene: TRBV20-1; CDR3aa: SAGANTEAF
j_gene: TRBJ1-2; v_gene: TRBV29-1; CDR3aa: SVDGGNGYT
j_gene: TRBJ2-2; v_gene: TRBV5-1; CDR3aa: ASNPGQPNTGELF
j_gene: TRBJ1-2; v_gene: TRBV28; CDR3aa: ASSSHRGVSSYGYT
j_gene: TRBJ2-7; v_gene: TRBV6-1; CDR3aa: ASSEAWAGTSYEQY
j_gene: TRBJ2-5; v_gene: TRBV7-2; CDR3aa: ASTPRGRENRKTQY
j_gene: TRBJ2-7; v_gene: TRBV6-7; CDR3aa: AGGKKNYEQY
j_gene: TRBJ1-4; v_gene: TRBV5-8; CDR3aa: ASSPAGTTNEKLF
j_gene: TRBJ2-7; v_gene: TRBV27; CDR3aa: ASSLTAKVRYEQY
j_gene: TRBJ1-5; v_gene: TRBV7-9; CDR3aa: ASSSGDLWGNQPQH
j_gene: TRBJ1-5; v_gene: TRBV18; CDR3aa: ASSPLAGNQPQH
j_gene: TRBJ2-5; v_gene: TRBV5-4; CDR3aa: ASSYTSSQETQY
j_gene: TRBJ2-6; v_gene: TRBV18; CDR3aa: ASSPISNSGANVLT
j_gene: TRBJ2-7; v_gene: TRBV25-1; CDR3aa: ASSAPGTGAYEQY
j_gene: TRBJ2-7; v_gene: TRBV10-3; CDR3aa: AISELSSYEQY